This record covers a single T cell receptor (beta chain). As yet, its antigen is unknown. The data originate from a study of cytomegalovirus exposure and HLA in healthy donors. Study-level points and caveats: Associated with cytomegalovirus, according to the listing, were around 170 TCR beta chains. In the 120 or so validation repertoires, just under 95% of cluster scores exceeded 0, per a later analysis.

Repertoires were generated with immunoSEQ multiplex PCR, while TCRdb's copy carries only in-frame clones and drops some. The sample lists around 150,000 clones; around nine tenths were seen once. Germline lookup yields CDR1 MNHNY and CDR2 SVGAGI (reference sequence). Trimming stripped 5 bases from V and 9 bases from J, with 13 bases between. This CDR3 has 12 amino acids. This sequence was found in a man in his late teens or twenties in good health and CMV-seropositive. The chain has TRBV6-6 and TRBJ1-1, with a weak D call TRBD1 (5 bases). Material for sequencing was PBMCs. The CDR3 DNA follows: TGTGCCAGCAGTCTGGGATCAGGGCAAGCTTTCTTT. Its protein product is CASSLGSGQAFF.